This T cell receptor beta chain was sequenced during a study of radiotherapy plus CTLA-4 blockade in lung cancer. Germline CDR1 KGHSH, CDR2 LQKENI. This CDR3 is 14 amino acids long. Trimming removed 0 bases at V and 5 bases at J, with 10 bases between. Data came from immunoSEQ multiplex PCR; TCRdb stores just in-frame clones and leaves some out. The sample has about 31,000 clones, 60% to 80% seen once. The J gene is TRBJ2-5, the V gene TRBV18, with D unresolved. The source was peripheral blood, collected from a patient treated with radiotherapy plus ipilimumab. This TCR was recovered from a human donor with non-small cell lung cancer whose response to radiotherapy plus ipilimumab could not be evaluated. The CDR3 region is CASSPPFPSETQYF. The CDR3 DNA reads TGTGCCAGCTCACCACCTTTCCCGTCGGAGACCCAGTACTTC.